The 23 T cell receptor beta chains below come from one sample, sequenced in a study of read filtering for tumor transcriptome and immune sequencing. Molecular barcoded adaptors covering alpha/delta and beta/gamma chains were used on roughly 400 ng RNA. MiXCR was run by TCRdb on the reads, yielding one entry per CDR3 protein. The table has tens of thousands of distinct CDR3 sequences, 15% to 25% seen once. The material sequenced was a population of CD138-negative cells sorted from bone marrow. The receptors stem from a donor at least 40 years old with multiple myeloma.

There are many counts of this clonotype. V usage is TRBV5-1 and J usage is TRBJ2-5, with 8 bases matching TRBD2. The V and J ends lost 4 bases and 0 bases, in that order; junction bases with no gene match: 5. The CDR3 spans 15 residues. Germline-derived CDR1 and CDR2 are SGHRS and YFSETQ. The CDR3 loop is CASSTERGNQETQYF. In DNA form, the CDR3 reads TGCGCCAGCAGCACTGAGCGGGGGAACCAAGAGACCCAGTACTTC.

The table lists this clonotype with many counts. The V and J genes are TRBV20-1 and TRBJ2-5, with a weak D call TRBD1 (6 bases). Trimming removed 6 bases from V and 0 bases from J, with 11 bases in between. Per the germline V gene, CDR1 is DFQATT and CDR2 is SNEGSKA (reference sequence). The CDR3 extends over 13 amino acids. The CDR3 region is CSASQGYQETQYF. The CDR3 nucleotides read TGCAGTGCGTCACAGGGTTACCAAGAGACCCAGTACTTC.

Of note for this clonotype: One end of the junction varies from germline; a read error may be responsible. The chain couples TRBV20-1 to TRBJ1-1, with D possibly TRBD1 on 5 matching bases. CDR1 and CDR2 from the germline V gene are DFQATT and SNEGSKA (reference sequence). The CDR3 length is 12 residues. The CDR3 sequence is CSARVAGPKASF. The CDR3, as DNA: TGCAGTGCTAGAGTAGCGGGACCAAAAGCTTCCTTT.

With respect to this clonotype: At one boundary the junction diverges from the germline segment, which might be a read error. CDR3 in DNA: TGCGTCAGCAGTCCCAGGGGGCTCGGAGATACGCAGTATTTT. Encoded protein: CVSSPRGLGDTQYF. J is TRBJ2-3 and V is TRBV23-1; 8 bases fit TRBD1. TRBV23-1 is an ORF for which the function is uncertain. CDR3 size: 14 residues.

This clonotype was detected ten times or more. The chain combines TRBV6-1 with TRBJ2-3, with D maybe TRBD1 (5 bases). In germline, CDR1 is MNHNS, CDR2 SASEGT. Trimming took 6 bases from V and 2 from J, leaving 9 bases between them. This CDR3 spans 13 amino acids. CDR3: CASSMTATDTQYF. The CDR3 DNA reads as TGTGCCAGCAGCATGACAGCCACAGATACGCAGTATTTT.

There are many counts of this clonotype. The genes are TRBV5-1 and TRBJ2-1; 10 bases fit TRBD2. J gave up 1 base and V 1 base, and 2 bases lay outside the gene matches. This CDR3 spans 16 amino acids. Per the germline V gene, CDR1 is SGHRS and CDR2 is YFSETQ. The CDR3 nucleotides read TGCGCCAGCAGCTTGCAACTAGCGGGATCCTACAATGAGCAGTTCTTC. It yields the protein CASSLQLAGSYNEQFF. The full variable domain, completed using reference TRBV5-1 and TRBJ2-1, is KAGVTQTPRYLIKTRGQQVTLSCSPISGHRSVSWYQQTPGQGLQFLFEYFSETQRNKGNFPGRFSGRQFSNSRSEMNVSTLELGDSALYLCASSLQLAGSYNEQFFGPGTRLTVL.

Of note for this clonotype: A single base is all that separates this from a far larger clone, so a read error is likely. This rearrangement joins TRBV11-1 to TRBJ2-1; 7 bases are a match to TRBD1. There are 14 residues in the CDR3. The germline V gene has CDR1 SGHAT and CDR2 FQDESV (reference sequence). DNA of the CDR3: TGTGCCGGCAGCTTAGAAGCAGGGGGAAATGAGCAGTTCTTC. The encoded protein is CAGSLEAGGNEQFF.

The chain combines TRBV7-2 with TRBJ2-3; D not certain. Germline loops: CDR1 SGHTA, CDR2 FQGNSA. Between the trimmed V and J ends, which lost 5 bases and 0 bases, there was a span of 9 bases. This CDR3 has 14 amino acids. The CDR3 nucleotides read TGTGCCAGCAGCCCCATGACTAGCACAGATACGCAGTATTTT. It translates to CASSPMTSTDTQYF.

Concerning this clonotype itself: A much more abundant neighbour one base away suggests this may be a read error. The chain has TRBV6-5 and TRBJ2-3; 8 nucleotides line up with TRBD2. This CDR3 region has 17 residues. Germline V gene data show CDR1 as MNHEY and CDR2 as SVGAGI. CDR3 loop: CACSRGTSGLSTDTQYF. The CDR3 DNA reads TGTGCCTGCAGTCGTGGCACTAGCGGACTTAGCACAGATACGCAGTATTTT.

The rearrangement links TRBV7-2 to TRBJ1-5; D unclear. The CDR3 consists of 13 residues. The germline CDR1 and CDR2 sequences are SGHTA and FQGNSA. Trimming took 2 bases from V and 1 from J, leaving 3 bases between them. CDR3 loop: CASSLQSNQPQHF. CDR3 in DNA: TGTGCCAGCAGCTTACAAAGCAATCAGCCCCAGCATTTT.

This clonotype showed up many times. The rearrangement uses TRBV21-1 and TRBJ2-1; TRBD1, the table's D call, lacks a check against the DNA. TRBV21-1 is shown as a pseudogene. The CDR3 runs 17 residues. CDR3 DNA sequence: TGTGCCAGCAGGAAAGGGGCGGCGGGGAGCTCCTACAATGAGCAGTTCTTC. Translating gives CASRKGAAGSSYNEQFF.

This clonotype was seen ten or more times. The V gene is TRBV7-6, the J gene TRBJ2-5; D is undetermined. The V gene lost 8 bases and the J gene lost 5 bases, with 12 bases spanning the gap. The CDR3 sequence is 12 residues long. From germline, CDR1 is SGHVS and CDR2 FNYEAQ. CDR3 coding DNA: TGTGCCAGCGGTAGAGCGCAGGAGACCCAGTACTTC. Amino acids: CASGRAQETQYF.

Regarding this clonotype: With a much larger clone just one base away, this may be a read error. The chain links TRBV12-3 or TRBV12-4 to TRBJ2-5; D remains ambiguous. The CDR3 has 12 amino acids. The CDR3 bases are TGTGCCAGCAGTTTTGGGCAAGAGACCCGGTACTTC. Protein: CASSFGQETRYF.

This clonotype was counted between two and nine times. The gene calls are TRBV6-1 and TRBJ2-2; D is unclear. V was pared by 10 bases and J by 9 bases, with 6 bases between. CDR1 and CDR2 (germline): MNHNS, SASEGT. The CDR3 covers 9 residues. The CDR3 DNA sequence: TGTGCCACTGGATGGGAGCTGTTTTTT. Protein product: CATGWELFF.

Remarks on this clonotype: Just one base apart from a much larger clone, this may be a read error. The chain couples TRBV2 to TRBJ2-3; D not resolved. Trimming left V 7 bases short and J 1 base short, with 12 bases between. The CDR3 runs to 14 residues. Germline V gene data show CDR1 as SNHLY and CDR2 as FYNNEI. The CDR3 loop reads CASTRPGGTDTQYF. The CDR3 DNA reads TGTGCCAGCACTCGACCAGGAGGCACAGATACGCAGTATTTT.

This clonotype has ten or more counts. The chain has TRBV10-3 and TRBJ2-7, with a possible D match to TRBD1 (6 bases). Germline CDR1 ENHRY, CDR2 SYGVKD. The CDR3 consists of 13 residues. Trimming took 0 bases from V and 5 from J, leaving 8 bases between them. The CDR3 coding sequence is TGTGCCATCAGTGAGTCGGCAGGGGACGAGCAGTACTTC. It encodes CAISESAGDEQYF.

This rearrangement joins TRBV7-3 to TRBJ2-5; TRBD2 matches 12 bases. CDR3 length equals 15 residues. In germline, CDR1 is SGHTA, CDR2 FQGTGA. J gave up 2 bases and V 3 bases, and 1 base lay outside the gene matches. The CDR3 sequence: CASSLGTSGQETQYF. As DNA, the CDR3 is TGTGCCAGCAGCTTGGGGACTAGCGGGCAAGAGACCCAGTACTTC.

The sample holds many counts of this clonotype. The chain joins TRBV9 to TRBJ2-7, with D possibly TRBD1 on 6 matching bases. Germline CDR1 is SGDLS and CDR2 is YYNGEE. The CDR3 runs 13 residues. The V end lost 3 bases, the J end lost 6 bases, and 13 bases lay between the germline ends. The CDR3 DNA is TGTGCCAGCAGCGGTGACAGGCGTGGCGAGCAGTACTTC. This sequence encodes CASSGDRRGEQYF. Combining the CDR3 with reference TRBV9 and TRBJ2-7 gives the whole variable domain DSGVTQTPKHLITATGQRVTLRCSPRSGDLSVYWYQQSLDQGLQFLIQYYNGEERAKGNILERFSAQQFPDLHSELNLSSLELGDSALYFCASSGDRRGEQYFGPGTRLTVT.

J is TRBJ2-3 and V is TRBV5-6; D might be TRBD1 or TRBD2, each matching 5 bases. The V and J ends lost 3 bases and 5 bases respectively, with 13 bases between them. CDR3 length: 14 residues. The germline V gene encodes CDR1 SGHDT and CDR2 YYEEEE. The CDR3 bases are TGTGCCAGCAGCTCTCCCGGGGCCTTAGATACGCAGTATTTT. Protein product: CASSSPGALDTQYF.

This clonotype was observed at least ten times. The chain has TRBV7-8 and TRBJ2-7; perhaps TRBD1 as D (5 bases). The length of the CDR3 is 12 residues. V lost 0 bases to trimming and J lost 6 bases, with 6 bases between them. CDR1 and CDR2 from the germline V gene are SGHVS and FQNEAQ. In DNA, the CDR3 is TGTGCCAGCAGCTTAGCAGGGGTCGAGCAGTACTTC. It is translated as CASSLAGVEQYF.

This clonotype was detected many times. The chain links TRBV10-1 to TRBJ2-1, with 9 bases aligning to TRBD2. CDR1 is WNHNN, CDR2 SYGVQD, per germline (reference sequence). Losses at the gene ends were 10 bases for V and 0 bases for J; bases not matched to a gene: 10. The CDR3 consists of 16 residues. CDR3 in DNA: TGCGCCAACACTACAGAGCGGGAGGTCTCCTACAATGAGCAGTTCTTC. It is translated as CANTTEREVSYNEQFF.

This clonotype was detected ten times or more. The rearrangement uses TRBV7-9 and TRBJ2-7, with D perhaps matching TRBD2 (7 bases). The CDR3 runs 14 residues. Germline CDR1 reads SEHNR; CDR2 reads FQNEAQ (reference sequence). V was cut by 8 bases and J by 2 bases, with 16 bases left in between. The CDR3: CASSEGGGPYEQYF. The DNA of the CDR3 is TGTGCCAGCTCGGAGGGAGGGGGGCCCTACGAGCAGTACTTC.

Regarding this clonotype: A read error may produce the germline difference seen at one junction end. This chain uses TRBV11-3 with TRBJ1-1, with D tentatively TRBD1 (6 bases). CDR3 length: 14 residues. Germline V CDR1 and CDR2: SGHNT, YENEEA. CDR3 sequence reads: CASSLGLGGTEALF. The CDR3 nucleotides are TGTGCAAGCAGCTTAGGGTTGGGGGGCACTGAAGCTCTCTTT.